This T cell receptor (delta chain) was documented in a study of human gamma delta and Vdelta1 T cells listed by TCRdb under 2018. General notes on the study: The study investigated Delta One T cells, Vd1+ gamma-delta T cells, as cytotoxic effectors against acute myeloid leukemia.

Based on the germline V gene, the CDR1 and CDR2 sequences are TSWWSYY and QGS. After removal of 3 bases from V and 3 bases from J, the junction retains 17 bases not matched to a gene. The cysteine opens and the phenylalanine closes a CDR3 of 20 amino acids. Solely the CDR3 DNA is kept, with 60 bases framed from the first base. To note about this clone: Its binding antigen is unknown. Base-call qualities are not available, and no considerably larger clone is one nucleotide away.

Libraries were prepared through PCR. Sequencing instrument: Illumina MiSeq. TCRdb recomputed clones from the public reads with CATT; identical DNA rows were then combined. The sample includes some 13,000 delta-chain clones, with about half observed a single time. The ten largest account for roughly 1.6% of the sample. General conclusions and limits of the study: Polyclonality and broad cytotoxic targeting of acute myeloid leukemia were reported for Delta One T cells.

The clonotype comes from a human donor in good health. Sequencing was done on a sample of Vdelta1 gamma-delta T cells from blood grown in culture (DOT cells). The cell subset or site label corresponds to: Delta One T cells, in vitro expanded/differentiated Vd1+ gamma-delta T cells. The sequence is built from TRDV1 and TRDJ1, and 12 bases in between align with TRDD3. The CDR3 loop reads CALGDKPSTGGYPRADKLIF. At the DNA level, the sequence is TGTGCTCTTGGGGATAAGCCTTCTACTGGGGGATACCCCCGGGCCGATAAACTCATCTTT.